The 23 T cell receptor beta chains below were found in one sample sequenced in a study of blood T cell repertoires in COVID-19. Clones were sequenced by immunoSEQ multiplex PCR, and TCRdb holds only the in-frame ones, with some missing. The sample includes 250,000 to 300,000 clones, 80% to 90% of them seen just once. What was sequenced was peripheral blood. These receptor sequences come from a woman aged 40 to 55 who had recovered from COVID-19.

This clone has only one observation. The J gene is TRBJ2-3, the V gene TRBV7-9; 7 bases align to TRBD2. Germline values: CDR1 SEHNR, CDR2 FQNEAQ (reference sequence). V shed 7 bases, J shed 8 bases, and the junction held 15 bases outside the gene matches. This CDR3 is built from 15 residues. CDR3 bases: TGTGCCAGCACCCTGGGAGGGACCGTTGATGCTACGCAGTATTTT. It translates to CASTLGGTVDATQYF.

V gene TRBV10-3 combines with J gene TRBJ2-1; weak D call: TRBD2 (5 bases). V was cut by 3 bases and J by 8 bases, with 14 bases left in between. The CDR3 loop spans 14 amino acids. CDR1 and CDR2 from the germline V gene are ENHRY and SYGVKD. The CDR3 is CAISDGLQSDEQFF. The CDR3, as DNA: TGTGCCATCAGTGACGGACTCCAGTCCGATGAGCAGTTCTTC.

The CDR3 region has the DNA TGCGCCAGCAGCCTTGCGGGACAGCCTGGACCAGATACGCAGTATTTT. Its translation: CASSLAGQPGPDTQYF. The V call is TRBV4-1, the J call TRBJ2-3; tentatively, D is TRBD1 (7 bases). Germline CDR1 reads MGHRA; CDR2 reads YSYEKL. CDR3 length equals 16 residues. The V and J ends lost 4 bases and 4 bases respectively, with 18 bases between them.

This rearrangement joins TRBV18 to TRBJ2-7; TRBD1 matches at 9 bases. In germline, CDR1 is KGHSH, CDR2 LQKENI. The ends lost 4 bases at V and 1 base at J; junction bases unmatched: 8. The CDR3 consists of 16 residues. In DNA, the CDR3 is TGTGCCAGCTCACAGACAGGGGGAGAAACTTCCTACGAGCAGTACTTC. Its translation is CASSQTGGETSYEQYF.

The rearrangement joins TRBV4-1 to TRBJ2-1, with 7 positions matching TRBD1. The CDR3 totals 16 residues. The germline gives CDR1 MGHRA, CDR2 YSYEKL. Trimming removed 4 bases from V and 2 bases from J; junction bases left unmatched: 8. This chain's CDR3 is CASSPIRDSPYNEQFF. The CDR3 DNA is TGCGCCAGCAGCCCGATCCGGGACAGCCCCTACAATGAGCAGTTCTTC.

The chain recombines TRBV5-4 with TRBJ2-7; D unclear. In germline, CDR1 is SGHNT, CDR2 YYREEE (reference sequence). This CDR3 is 11 amino acids long. V lost 4 bases and J 7 bases, leaving 9 bases between the germline ends. The CDR3 nucleotides read TGTGCCAGCAGCACCGGGTTGGAGCAGTACTTC. Amino acids: CASSTGLEQYF.

The chain links TRBV12-3 or TRBV12-4 to TRBJ1-1, with D hard to call. The CDR3 extends over 13 amino acids. Trimming took 6 bases from V and 0 from J, leaving 8 bases between them. The CDR3 here is CASSSFMNTEAFF. DNA of the CDR3: TGTGCCAGCAGCTCGTTTATGAACACTGAAGCTTTCTTT.

The genes are TRBV23-1 and TRBJ1-2; D remains unclear. TRBV23-1 has ORF status, its function being uncertain. The CDR3 loop spans 14 amino acids. The ends were cut back, 3 bases at V and 4 bases at J, with 12 bases in the middle. The chain's CDR3 is CASSQLTVRYGYTF. The CDR3 DNA is TGCGCCAGCAGTCAGTTAACAGTCCGCTATGGCTACACCTTC.

V usage is TRBV16 and J usage is TRBJ1-1; no clear D gene. V lost 1 base, J lost 10 bases, and 16 bases lay in between. Germline CDR1 is KGHSY and CDR2 is FQNENV. The CDR3 contains 14 residues. The chain's CDR3 is CASSQYSSPPGAFF. The CDR3 nucleotides are TGTGCCAGCAGCCAATATTCCAGTCCGCCGGGAGCTTTCTTT.

This chain joins TRBV18 and TRBJ1-3; D call uncertain. Trimming removed 4 bases at V and 2 bases at J, with 9 bases between. This CDR3 region has 14 residues. Germline V lookup: CDR1 KGHSH, CDR2 LQKENI. CDR3 coding DNA: TGTGCCAGCTCACGAGGTCAGCCTGGAAACACCATATATTTT. This codes for CASSRGQPGNTIYF.

This chain's CDR3 is CASSLGGGGTQYF. The CDR3 DNA reads TGTGCCAGCAGCTTAGGAGGGGGGGGGACCCAGTACTTC. V and J are TRBV11-2 and TRBJ2-5, with D possibly TRBD2 on 7 matching bases. Trimming took off 1 base at V and 7 bases at J, with 10 bases between the two ends. The CDR3 extends over 13 amino acids. Germline V gene sequence: CDR1 SGHAT, CDR2 FQNNGV.

The chain employs TRBV5-5 and TRBJ1-6; D gene unclear. Per the germline V gene, CDR1 is SGHKS and CDR2 is YYEKEE (reference sequence). Trimming left V 4 bases short and J 7 bases short, with 12 bases between. This CDR3 region has 14 residues. The DNA of the CDR3 is TGTGCCAGCAGCCCGGAGCCCTTGAATTCACCCCTCCACTTT. Translation: CASSPEPLNSPLHF.

V is TRBV6-2 or TRBV6-3 and J is TRBJ2-5; D perhaps matches TRBD2 (6 bases). The CDR3 has 15 residues. Trimming removed 2 bases from V and 0 bases from J, with 10 bases in between. Germline loops: CDR1 MNHEY, CDR2 SVGEGT. The CDR3 protein is CASSYLRTNQETQYF. In nucleotides, the CDR3 is TGTGCCAGCAGTTACCTTAGGACTAACCAAGAGACCCAGTACTTC.

V and J are TRBV19 and TRBJ2-7, with 7 bases matching TRBD1. Germline V CDR1 and CDR2: LNHDA, SQIVND (reference sequence). The junction had 9 bases not matched to a gene; V was cut back by 5 bases and J by 2 bases. The CDR3 is 15 amino acids. CDR3 amino acids: CASSLIDRAPYEQYF. DNA for the CDR3: TGTGCCAGTAGTCTCATCGACAGGGCGCCCTACGAGCAGTACTTC. The whole variable domain, remainder taken from reference TRBV19 and TRBJ2-7, is DGGITQSPKYLFRKEGQNVTLSCEQNLNHDAMYWYRQDPGQGLRLIYYSQIVNDFQKGDIAEGYSVSREKKESFPLTVTSAQKNPTAFYLCASSLIDRAPYEQYFGPGTRLTVT.

The gene calls are TRBV5-1 and TRBJ2-5; 8 nucleotides line up with TRBD1. Germline V gene lookup returns CDR1 SGHRS and CDR2 YFSETQ. The V gene end was trimmed by 3 bases and the J gene end by 5 bases; junction bases not matched to a gene: 9. The CDR3 extends over 15 amino acids. Here the CDR3 DNA reads TGCGCCAGCAGCTCCCAGGGGGCTATGGGGGAGACCCAGTACTTC. Translation: CASSSQGAMGETQYF.

This chain connects TRBV9 to TRBJ2-6; D might be TRBD1 (6 bases). Germline CDR1 reads SGDLS; CDR2 reads YYNGEE. The CDR3 sequence is 16 residues long. V shed 0 bases and J shed 0 bases, with 7 bases lying between them. The CDR3 bases are TGTGCCAGCAGCGTAGGCAGGGGCTCTGGGGCCAACGTCCTGACTTTC. This encodes CASSVGRGSGANVLTF.

The rearrangement links TRBV19 to TRBJ2-4; 8 bases fit TRBD2. Germline CDR1 and CDR2: LNHDA and SQIVND (reference sequence). Germline trimming cut 5 bases from V and 0 bases from J; bases unmatched to any gene: 6. This CDR3 spans 16 amino acids. For the CDR3, the DNA is TGTGCCAGTAGTCGAGCGGGGGTCCTAGCCAAAAACATTCAGTACTTC. This gives the protein CASSRAGVLAKNIQYF.

CDR3 sequence: CASSQLQGTTEAFF. The CDR3 coding sequence is TGTGCCAGCAGCCAGTTACAGGGGACGACTGAAGCTTTCTTT. The genes are TRBV7-9 and TRBJ1-1, with 7 positions matching TRBD1. The CDR3 covers 14 residues. Trimming at V came to 5 bases and at J to 5 bases, leaving 8 bases not matched to a gene. Germline V gene lookup returns CDR1 SEHNR and CDR2 FQNEAQ (reference sequence). Based on the CDR3 plus reference TRBV7-9 and TRBJ1-1, the full variable domain is DTGVSQNPRHKITKRGQNVTFRCDPISEHNRLYWYRQTLGQGPEFLTYFQNEAQLEKSRLLSDRFSAERPKGSFSTLEIQRTEQGDSAMYLCASSQLQGTTEAFFGQGTRLTVV.

The CDR3 region has the DNA TGTGCCAGCAGTTACTCGGCACGGATCCGAACACCGGGTACGCTGTTTTTT. This codes for CASSYSARIRTPGTLFF. The chain uses TRBV6-2 or TRBV6-3 and TRBJ2-2; D gene ambiguous. Trimming stripped 0 bases from V and 13 bases from J, with 24 bases between. The germline CDR1 and CDR2 sequences are MNHEY and SVGEGT. The CDR3 runs to 17 residues.

This chain links TRBV5-8 with TRBJ2-5, with TRBD2 matching 14 bases. The CDR3 runs 17 residues. The V and J ends lost 0 bases and 4 bases, in that order; junction bases with no gene match: 5. CDR1 is SGHTS and CDR2 is YDEGEE in the germline V gene. CDR3 sequence (DNA): TGTGCCAGCAGCTTGGGAAGGACTAGCGGGGGGACAGAGACCCAGTACTTC. As protein: CASSLGRTSGGTETQYF.

The chain couples TRBV29-1 to TRBJ2-7; no reliable D call. The germline V gene encodes CDR1 SQVTM and CDR2 ANQGSEA. With 5 bases removed from V and 0 bases from J, the gap between germline ends came to 14 bases. The CDR3 covers 14 residues. Here the CDR3 reads CSVLPEYSSYEQYF. For the CDR3, the DNA is TGCAGCGTTCTACCGGAATACAGCTCCTACGAGCAGTACTTC.

The rearrangement uses TRBV3-1 (or the pseudogene TRBV3-2) and TRBJ2-3; TRBD2 matches at 8 bases. The J segment lost 1 base and the V segment lost 4 bases, leaving 10 bases of the junction unmatched. Germline V gene data show CDR1 as LGHDT and CDR2 as YNNKEL (reference sequence). The CDR3 has 17 residues. This chain's CDR3 is CASSPKWRGARTDTQYF. The CDR3 coding sequence is TGTGCCAGCAGCCCGAAGTGGCGGGGGGCCCGCACAGATACGCAGTATTTT.

V and J are TRBV7-2 and TRBJ2-7; 7 bases fit TRBD2. Looked up from germline, CDR1 is SGHTA and CDR2 is FQGNSA. V lost 1 base to trimming and J lost 0 bases; unmatched junction nucleotides: 3. CDR3 length equals 15 residues. CDR3 sequence: CASSLGPGGSYEQYF. As DNA, the CDR3 is TGTGCCAGCAGCTTAGGGCCGGGGGGCTCCTACGAGCAGTACTTC.